This T cell receptor beta chain was observed in a study of T-cell memory formation after mild COVID-19. Study-level points and caveats: The pre-infection memory compartment contained some responding clones, suggesting cross-reactive memory joined.

About this clonotype itself: The antigen remains undetermined.

This CDR3 region has 15 residues. The V end lost 3 bases, the J end lost 2 bases, and 13 bases lay between the germline ends. CDR1 is KGHSH, CDR2 LQKENI, per germline. Employing constant-segment primers, 5'RACE generated TCR alpha and TCR beta cDNA libraries bearing sample barcodes and UMIs. MiXCR, run by TCRdb on the 5' RACE reads, gives a single entry per CDR3 protein. The table shows roughly 340,000 distinct CDR3 sequences, with about a sixth occurring only once. This chain joins TRBV18 and TRBJ1-2; D gene uncertain. The TCR originated in a man aged 18-30 years who had mild COVID-19 (a few samples of this study predate the infection). Cell type and time point are not known. The specimen sequenced was PBMCs or a T cell subset sorted from them (not recorded which). CDR3 sequence reads: CASSPRGRGNYGYTF. The CDR3 bases are TGTGCCAGCTCACCCCGAGGTCGAGGGAACTATGGCTACACCTTC. The complete variable domain, with remaining parts taken from reference TRBV18 and TRBJ1-2, reads NAGVMQNPRHLVRRRGQEARLRCSPMKGHSHVYWYRQLPEEGLKFMVYLQKENIIDESGMPKERFSAEFPKEGPSILRIQQVVRGDSAAYFCASSPRGRGNYGYTFGSGTRLTVV.